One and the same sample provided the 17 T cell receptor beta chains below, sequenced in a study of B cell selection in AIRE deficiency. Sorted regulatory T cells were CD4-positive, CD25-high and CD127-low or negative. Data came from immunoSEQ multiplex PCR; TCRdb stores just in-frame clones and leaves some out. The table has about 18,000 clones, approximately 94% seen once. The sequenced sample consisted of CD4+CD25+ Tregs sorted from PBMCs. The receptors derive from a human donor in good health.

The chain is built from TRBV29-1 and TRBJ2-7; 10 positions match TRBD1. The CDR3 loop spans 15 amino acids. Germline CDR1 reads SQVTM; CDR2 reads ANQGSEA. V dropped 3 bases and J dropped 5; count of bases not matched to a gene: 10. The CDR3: CSVDNPQTGGNEQYF. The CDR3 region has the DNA TGCAGCGTTGACAACCCGCAGACAGGGGGCAACGAGCAGTACTTC.

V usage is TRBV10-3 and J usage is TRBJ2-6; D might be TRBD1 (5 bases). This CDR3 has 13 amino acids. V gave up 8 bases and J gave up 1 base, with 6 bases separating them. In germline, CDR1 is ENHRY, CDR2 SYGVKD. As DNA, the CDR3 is TGTGCCATCCAGGGTTCTGGGGCCAACGTCCTGACTTTC. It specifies CAIQGSGANVLTF.

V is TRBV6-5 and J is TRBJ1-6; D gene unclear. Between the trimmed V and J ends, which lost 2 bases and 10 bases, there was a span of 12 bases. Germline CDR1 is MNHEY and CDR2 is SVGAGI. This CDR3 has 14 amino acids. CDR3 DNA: TGTGCCAGCAGTTACAGTTACTCGGACTCACCCCTCCACTTT. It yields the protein CASSYSYSDSPLHF.

CDR3 DNA: TGCGCCAGCAGCTTGGATTTTGGGGATACCGGGGAGCTGTTTTTT. Translated, it gives CASSLDFGDTGELFF. V and J are TRBV5-1 and TRBJ2-2, with D uncertain. The V and J ends lost 0 bases and 5 bases respectively, with 11 bases between them. The CDR3 totals 15 residues. The germline V gene has CDR1 SGHRS and CDR2 YFSETQ. Variable domain in full (rest from reference TRBV5-1 and TRBJ2-2): KAGVTQTPRYLIKTRGQQVTLSCSPISGHRSVSWYQQTPGQGLQFLFEYFSETQRNKGNFPGRFSGRQFSNSRSEMNVSTLELGDSALYLCASSLDFGDTGELFFGEGSRLTVL.

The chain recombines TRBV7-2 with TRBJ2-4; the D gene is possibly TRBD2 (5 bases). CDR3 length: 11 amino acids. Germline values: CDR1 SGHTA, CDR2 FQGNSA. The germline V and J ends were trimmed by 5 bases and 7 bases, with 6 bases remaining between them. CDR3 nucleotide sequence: TGTGCCAGCAGCGGCGGGAACATTCAGTACTTC. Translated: CASSGGNIQYF.

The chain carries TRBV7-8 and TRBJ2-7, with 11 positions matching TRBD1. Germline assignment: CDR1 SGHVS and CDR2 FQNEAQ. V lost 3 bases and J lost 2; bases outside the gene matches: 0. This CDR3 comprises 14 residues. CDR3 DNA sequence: TGTGCCAGCAGCTTGGACAGGGGGCCCTACGAGCAGTACTTC. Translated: CASSLDRGPYEQYF.

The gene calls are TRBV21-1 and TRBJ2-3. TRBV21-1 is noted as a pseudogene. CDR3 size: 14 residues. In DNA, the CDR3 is TGTGCCAGCAGCAAAGGATCGTTGCCGTATACGCAGTATTTT. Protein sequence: CASSKGSLPYTQYF.

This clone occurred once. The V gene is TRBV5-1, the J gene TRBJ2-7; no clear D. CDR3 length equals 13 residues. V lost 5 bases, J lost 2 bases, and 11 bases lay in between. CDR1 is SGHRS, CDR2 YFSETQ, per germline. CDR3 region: CASRTLGPYEQYF. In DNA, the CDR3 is TGCGCCAGCAGAACCTTGGGCCCCTACGAGCAGTACTTC.

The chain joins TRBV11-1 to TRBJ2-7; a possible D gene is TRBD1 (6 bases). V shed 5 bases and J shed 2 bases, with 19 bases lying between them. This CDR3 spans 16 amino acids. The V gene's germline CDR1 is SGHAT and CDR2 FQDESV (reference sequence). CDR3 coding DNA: TGTGCCAGCAGCCTAGGATCCGGGACAAGGGCCTACGAGCAGTACTTC. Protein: CASSLGSGTRAYEQYF.

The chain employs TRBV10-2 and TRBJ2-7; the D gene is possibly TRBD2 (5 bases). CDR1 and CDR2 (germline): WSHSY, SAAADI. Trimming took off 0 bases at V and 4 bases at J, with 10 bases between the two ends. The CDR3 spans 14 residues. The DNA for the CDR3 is TGCGCCAGCAGTGAGTCTTTCCGGGGTTACGAGCAGTACTTC. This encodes CASSESFRGYEQYF.

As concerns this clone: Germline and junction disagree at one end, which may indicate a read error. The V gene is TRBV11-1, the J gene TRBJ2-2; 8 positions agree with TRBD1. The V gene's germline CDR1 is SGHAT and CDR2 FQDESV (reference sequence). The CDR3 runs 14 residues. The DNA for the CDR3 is TGTGCCAGCAGCCCGATGACAGGGGTCGGGGAGCCGTTTTTT. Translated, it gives CASSPMTGVGEPFF. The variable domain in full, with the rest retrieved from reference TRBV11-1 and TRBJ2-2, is EAEVAQSPRYKITEKSQAVAFWCDPISGHATLYWYRQILGQGPELLVQFQDESVVDDSQLPKDRFSAERLKGVDSTLKIQPAELGDSAMYLCASSPMTGVGEPFFGEGSRLTVL.

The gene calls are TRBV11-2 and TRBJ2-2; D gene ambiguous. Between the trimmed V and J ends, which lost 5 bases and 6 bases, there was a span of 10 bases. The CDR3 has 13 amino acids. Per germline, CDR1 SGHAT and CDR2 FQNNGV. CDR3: CASSVPSAGELFF. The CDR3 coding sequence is TGTGCCAGCAGCGTCCCGAGTGCCGGGGAGCTGTTTTTT. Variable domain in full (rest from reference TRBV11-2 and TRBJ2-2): EAGVAQSPRYKIIEKRQSVAFWCNPISGHATLYWYQQILGQGPKLLIQFQNNGVVDDSQLPKDRFSAERLKGVDSTLKIQPAKLEDSAVYLCASSVPSAGELFFGEGSRLTVL.

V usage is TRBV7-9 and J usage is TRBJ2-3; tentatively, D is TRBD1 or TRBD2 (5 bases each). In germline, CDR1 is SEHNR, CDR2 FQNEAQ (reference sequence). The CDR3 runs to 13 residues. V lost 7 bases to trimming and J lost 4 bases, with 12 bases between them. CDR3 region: CASTEGTADTQYF. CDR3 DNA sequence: TGTGCCAGCACCGAAGGGACGGCAGATACGCAGTATTTT.

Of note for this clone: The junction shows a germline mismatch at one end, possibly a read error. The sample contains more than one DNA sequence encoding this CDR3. In DNA, the CDR3 is TGTGCCAGCAGCTTGGGGCTACAATTCACAGATACGCAGTATTTC. Residues: CASSLGLQFTDTQYF. V is TRBV5-5 and J is TRBJ2-3; D remains unclear. The CDR3 has 15 amino acids. Germline CDR1 and CDR2: SGHKS and YYEKEE (reference sequence).

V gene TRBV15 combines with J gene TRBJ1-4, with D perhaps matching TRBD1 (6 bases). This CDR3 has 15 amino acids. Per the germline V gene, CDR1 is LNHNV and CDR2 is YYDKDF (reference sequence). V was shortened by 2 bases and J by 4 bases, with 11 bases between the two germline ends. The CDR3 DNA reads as TGTGCCACCAGCAGACTTGGACAGATTAATGAAAAACTGTTTTTT. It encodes CATSRLGQINEKLFF.

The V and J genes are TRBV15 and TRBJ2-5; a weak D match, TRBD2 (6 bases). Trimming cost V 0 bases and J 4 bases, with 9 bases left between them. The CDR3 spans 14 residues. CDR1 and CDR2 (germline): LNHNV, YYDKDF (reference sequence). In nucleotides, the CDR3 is TGTGCCACCAGCAGAGACGGGGGTCGAGAGACCCAGTACTTC. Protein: CATSRDGGRETQYF.

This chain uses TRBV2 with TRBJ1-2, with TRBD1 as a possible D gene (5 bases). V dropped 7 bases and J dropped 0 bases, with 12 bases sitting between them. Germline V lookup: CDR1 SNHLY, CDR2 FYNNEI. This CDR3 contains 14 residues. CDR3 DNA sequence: TGTGCCAGCACCTCCTTGGGGGCTAACTATGGCTACACCTTC. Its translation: CASTSLGANYGYTF.